Given below is one TCR beta chain in context. The data were obtained in a study of blood T cell repertoires in COVID-19. About the study: Researchers got acute and convalescent COVID-19 samples from the United States, Italy and Spain. PBMCs, B-cell-depleted T cells, or T cells provided the cDNA or gDNA that made up the material.

Germline V gives CDR1 ENHRY, CDR2 SYGVKD. V was clipped by 10 bases and J by 0 bases; unmatched bases: 10. The CDR3 has 16 amino acids. In the authors' workflow: Researchers report that nucleated cell counts were estimated from reference gene primer amplification. TCRdb keeps only in-frame clones here, not all; method: immunoSEQ multiplex PCR. That table furnishes V, J and clone size, whereas the DNA furnished D and trimming. The sample carries over 200,000 clones, 70% to 90% recorded once. Source material: peripheral blood. This rearrangement joins TRBV10-3 to TRBJ2-2; 8 bases align to TRBD1. The sequence was obtained from a woman in her 40s who had recovered from COVID-19. CDR3 DNA: TGTGCCAGTACCGGGACAGGCGCTACGAACACCGGGGAGCTGTTTTTT. Encoded protein: CASTGTGATNTGELFF.